The 30 T cell receptor beta chains reported below all come from one sample, sequenced in a study of T cells after yellow fever vaccination. TCRdb re-analysed the 5' RACE reads in MiXCR, keeping a single row per CDR3 protein. The table includes about 300,000 distinct CDR3 sequences, approximately 10% detected once. Sequenced here: CD4+ T cells sorted from PBMCs, sampled 5 days after the yellow fever booster vaccination. These receptors were collected from a man younger than 30 who received the YFV17D yellow fever vaccine.

In this sample, this clonotype turned up a few times. The chain joins TRBV7-3 to TRBJ1-1; tentative D call: TRBD1 (5 bases). The CDR3 length is 14 residues. V lost 0 bases, J lost 4 bases, and 9 bases lay in between. CDR1 is SGHTA, CDR2 FQGTGA, per germline. The CDR3 sequence: CASSLTTGPTEAFF. The DNA for the CDR3 is TGTGCCAGCAGCTTAACCACGGGGCCCACTGAAGCTTTCTTT.

The rearrangement uses TRBV6-5 and TRBJ2-1, with 11 bases fitting TRBD1. Trimming took 5 bases from V and 3 from J; bases not matched to a gene: 6. CDR3 length equals 16 residues. Germline assignment: CDR1 MNHEY and CDR2 SVGAGI. This CDR3 reads CASSPRGQGGYNEQFF. The CDR3 nucleotides are TGTGCCAGCAGTCCCCGGGGACAGGGGGGCTACAATGAGCAGTTCTTC.

The rearrangement links TRBV5-1 to TRBJ1-1; no reliable D call. Germline lookup yields CDR1 SGHRS and CDR2 YFSETQ. The CDR3 is made up of 14 amino acids. Trimming removed 0 bases at V and 7 bases at J, with 13 bases between. CDR3 sequence reads: CASSLETPEDEAFF. CDR3 in DNA: TGCGCCAGCAGCTTGGAGACACCCGAGGATGAAGCTTTCTTT.

This clonotype appeared a few times. V and J are TRBV6-5 and TRBJ1-1; maybe TRBD1 (6 bases). CDR1 MNHEY and CDR2 SVGAGI come from the germline V gene. CDR3 length: 17 residues. V was shortened by 7 bases and J by 1 base, with 22 bases between the two germline ends. The CDR3 DNA reads as TGTGCCAGCACCCCGGGGTGGGACATGTTGGGGAACACTGAAGCTTTCTTT. Translating gives CASTPGWDMLGNTEAFF.

This chain links TRBV5-4 with TRBJ2-1; 12 positions agree with TRBD1. V was pared by 3 bases and J by 7 bases, with 5 bases of the junction left unmatched. Germline CDR1 and CDR2: SGHNT and YYREEE (reference sequence). The CDR3 loop spans 15 amino acids. The CDR3 DNA reads TGTGCCAGCAGCTGGGGACAGGGGGCCCTAAATGAGCAGTTCTTC. Protein product: CASSWGQGALNEQFF.

This clonotype has only a few counts. The J gene is TRBJ1-6, the V gene TRBV5-6, with D tentatively TRBD1 (6 bases). Germline loops: CDR1 SGHDT, CDR2 YYEEEE. This CDR3 region has 13 residues. Trimming left V 5 bases short and J 7 bases short, with 10 bases between. The chain's CDR3 is CASSWQGNSPLHF. In DNA form, the CDR3 reads TGTGCCAGCAGTTGGCAGGGGAATTCACCCCTCCACTTT. The whole variable domain, filled in from reference TRBV5-6 and TRBJ1-6, reads DAGVTQSPTHLIKTRGQQVTLRCSPKSGHDTVSWYQQALGQGPQFIFQYYEEEERQRGNFPDRFSGHQFPNYSSELNVNALLLGDSALYLCASSWQGNSPLHFGNGTRLTVT.

The V and J genes are TRBV11-2 and TRBJ2-7; D not resolved. V lost 3 bases and J 3 bases, leaving 9 bases between the germline ends. The CDR3 is made up of 13 amino acids. The germline V gene encodes CDR1 SGHAT and CDR2 FQNNGV. CDR3: CASSFSENYEQYF. CDR3 bases: TGTGCCAGCAGCTTCTCCGAAAACTACGAGCAGTACTTC. Drawing the rest from reference TRBV11-2 and TRBJ2-7, the complete variable domain is EAGVAQSPRYKIIEKRQSVAFWCNPISGHATLYWYQQILGQGPKLLIQFQNNGVVDDSQLPKDRFSAERLKGVDSTLKIQPAKLEDSAVYLCASSFSENYEQYFGPGTRLTVT.

The chain links TRBV5-1 to TRBJ1-2, with D possibly TRBD1 on 5 matching bases. This CDR3 has 12 amino acids. V lost 3 bases and J lost 10, with 13 bases in between. Germline values: CDR1 SGHRS, CDR2 YFSETQ. CDR3 region: CASSSNRDVYTF. The CDR3, as DNA: TGCGCCAGCAGCTCAAACCGGGACGTCTACACCTTC.

This clonotype appeared a few times. This chain connects TRBV5-6 to TRBJ1-2; tentatively, D is TRBD1 (6 bases). Trimming shortened V by 4 bases and J by 3 bases, and 13 bases separated the two germline ends. This CDR3 has 14 residues. CDR1 and CDR2 (germline): SGHDT, YYEEEE. The CDR3 sequence is CASSHQPGDYGYTF. The CDR3 nucleotides read TGTGCCAGCAGCCATCAGCCAGGGGACTATGGCTACACCTTC.

This sequence joins TRBV5-4 and TRBJ1-2; possible D gene TRBD1, 6 bases. CDR3 length equals 14 residues. The V end lost 3 bases, the J end lost 6 bases, and 15 bases lay between the germline ends. Germline CDR1 is SGHNT and CDR2 is YYREEE (reference sequence). For the CDR3, the DNA is TGTGCCAGCAGCTCGGACCTACAGGGACATGGCTACACCTTC. Its translation is CASSSDLQGHGYTF.

This clonotype showed up just a few times. The gene calls are TRBV9 and TRBJ2-3, with D perhaps TRBD1 or TRBD2 (5 bases each). Germline lookup yields CDR1 SGDLS and CDR2 YYNGEE. V lost 0 bases, J lost 5 bases, and 10 bases lay in between. The CDR3 runs 14 residues. The CDR3 DNA reads TGTGCCAGCAGCGTAGCGGGACGTAGAGATACGCAGTATTTT. Translated, it gives CASSVAGRRDTQYF.

This clonotype was detected a few times. V is TRBV2 and J is TRBJ1-1; D possibly corresponds to TRBD1 (6 bases). Germline V gene lookup returns CDR1 SNHLY and CDR2 FYNNEI. V was cut by 5 bases and J by 5 bases, with 15 bases left in between. The CDR3 extends over 14 amino acids. Here the CDR3 DNA reads TGTGCCAGCAGTACTGAGACAGGAGGAACTGAAGCTTTCTTT. Translated: CASSTETGGTEAFF.

This clonotype was observed a few times. The chain carries TRBV5-1 and TRBJ2-2; the D gene could be TRBD1 or TRBD2 (6 bases each). V lost 4 bases and J 4 bases, leaving 17 bases between the germline ends. The germline CDR1 and CDR2 sequences are SGHRS and YFSETQ. The CDR3 has 16 residues. CDR3 region: CASSRGQTGGTGELFF. For the CDR3, the DNA is TGCGCCAGCAGCCGGGGACAAACCGGGGGCACCGGGGAGCTGTTTTTT.

This clonotype appeared many times. V and J are TRBV7-3 and TRBJ1-1; 10 bases are a match to TRBD1. The length of the CDR3 is 14 residues. The V gene end was trimmed by 5 bases and the J gene end by 3 bases; junction bases not matched to a gene: 3. Germline CDR1 is SGHTA and CDR2 is FQGTGA. CDR3 sequence (DNA): TGTGCCAGCAGCCCCGGGACAGGGGACACTGAAGCTTTCTTT. Translating gives CASSPGTGDTEAFF.

The chain links TRBV4-3 to TRBJ2-7; no firm D call. This CDR3 has 16 residues. Germline V gives CDR1 LGHNA, CDR2 YSLEER. The V and J ends lost 4 bases and 0 bases respectively, with 16 bases between them. DNA for the CDR3: TGCGCCAGCAGCCTCCTAAAGGCCAGGAGCTCCTACGAGCAGTACGTC. This encodes CASSLLKARSSYEQYV.

This clonotype turned up a few times. The V gene is TRBV4-1, the J gene TRBJ2-1, with TRBD2 as a possible D gene (5 bases). The germline V gene has CDR1 MGHRA and CDR2 YSYEKL. V was trimmed by 0 bases and J by 8 bases, leaving 14 bases between them. The CDR3 is 15 residues long. This CDR3 is CASSQDGLLDYEQFF. The CDR3 DNA reads as TGCGCCAGCAGCCAAGACGGTCTCCTGGACTATGAGCAGTTCTTC.

The chain links TRBV29-1 to TRBJ2-3; D is unclear. Germline loops: CDR1 SQVTM, CDR2 ANQGSEA. V dropped 3 bases and J dropped 8 bases, with 0 bases sitting between them. The CDR3 is made up of 8 amino acids. CDR3 coding DNA: TGCAGCGTTGATACGCAGTATTTT. The encoded protein is CSVDTQYF.

This clonotype was seen ten or more times. V and J are TRBV5-1 and TRBJ2-1; D may correspond to TRBD1 or TRBD2 (5 bases each). Germline-derived CDR1 and CDR2 are SGHRS and YFSETQ. The CDR3 sequence is 13 residues long. Trimming removed 0 bases from V and 5 bases from J, with 6 bases in between. CDR3 in DNA: TGCGCCAGCAGCTTGGGGGACGACAATGAGCAGTTCTTC. It translates to CASSLGDDNEQFF.

Ten or more counts support this clonotype. The rearrangement joins TRBV5-1 to TRBJ1-5; TRBD1 aligns across 7 bases. Looked up from germline, CDR1 is SGHRS and CDR2 is YFSETQ. This CDR3 spans 15 amino acids. V was pared by 1 base and J by 6 bases, with 7 bases of the junction left unmatched. Here the CDR3 DNA reads TGCGCCAGCAGCTTGATGGCAGGGGGAGGTCAGCCCCAGCATTTT. Encoded protein: CASSLMAGGGQPQHF.

This CDR3 is CSASRDLSTDTQYF. The CDR3 DNA reads as TGCAGTGCTAGCCGGGACCTTAGCACAGATACGCAGTATTTT. The chain employs TRBV20-1 and TRBJ2-3; the D gene could be TRBD1 or TRBD2 (5 bases each). CDR3 length: 14 residues. Trimming stripped 3 bases from V and 0 bases from J, with 10 bases between. In germline, CDR1 is DFQATT, CDR2 SNEGSKA (reference sequence).

This rearrangement joins TRBV7-9 to TRBJ2-3; 7 bases map to TRBD1. V lost 5 bases and J lost 6; bases outside the gene matches: 8. Germline V CDR1 and CDR2: SEHNR, FQNEAQ (reference sequence). The CDR3 length is 14 residues. CDR3 coding DNA: TGTGCCAGCAGCGAGACAGGGCCGGGTGATACGCAGTATTTT. Its translation: CASSETGPGDTQYF.

This clonotype showed up many times. The genes are TRBV10-3 and TRBJ2-3, with TRBD2 identical over 11 bases. CDR1 is ENHRY, CDR2 SYGVKD, per germline. The CDR3 is 13 amino acids. After removal of 10 bases from V and 6 bases from J, the junction contained 6 bases not matched to a gene. The CDR3, as DNA: TGTGCCACTTCTAGCGGGGGGTCGGATACGCAGTATTTT. Its protein is CATSSGGSDTQYF.

The chain employs TRBV18 and TRBJ2-5, with no clear D. This CDR3 has 13 amino acids. CDR1 is KGHSH and CDR2 is LQKENI in the germline V gene. The V end was cut by 3 bases, the J end by 1 base, with 6 bases between. The CDR3 DNA reads TGTGCCAGCTCACCTGACGTCCAAGAGACCCAGTACTTC. Amino acids: CASSPDVQETQYF.

The sample holds a few counts of this clonotype. CDR3 nucleotide sequence: TGTGCCAGCAGTTACGGGGCCATCGGTCGGTTGAACACTGAAGCTTTCTTT. Protein sequence: CASSYGAIGRLNTEAFF. The chain has TRBV6-5 and TRBJ1-1; weak D call: TRBD1 (5 bases). The CDR3 spans 17 residues. V was clipped by 2 bases and J by 0 bases, with 16 bases between them. Per the germline V gene, CDR1 is MNHEY and CDR2 is SVGAGI.

This clonotype has only a few counts. J is TRBJ1-2 and V is TRBV5-6; perhaps TRBD1 as D (5 bases). Per germline, CDR1 SGHDT and CDR2 YYEEEE. V shed 5 bases and J shed 8 bases, with 19 bases lying between them. The CDR3 sequence is 14 residues long. CDR3 in DNA: TGTGCCAGCAGTCCCTTTTTCCAGGGCGCGGGCTACACCTTC. It encodes CASSPFFQGAGYTF.

The V gene is TRBV7-3, the J gene TRBJ2-1; TRBD2 matches at 8 bases. The J segment lost 5 bases and the V segment lost 0 bases, leaving 6 bases of the junction unmatched. Germline CDR1 reads SGHTA; CDR2 reads FQGTGA. The CDR3 runs to 16 residues. The CDR3 reads CASSLTGRGGHNEQFF. CDR3 DNA: TGTGCCAGCAGCTTAACGGGCCGGGGGGGCCACAATGAGCAGTTCTTC.

V usage is TRBV7-6 and J usage is TRBJ1-2, with D possibly TRBD1 on 5 matching bases. V lost 6 bases to trimming and J lost 0 bases, with 17 bases between them. CDR3 length: 16 amino acids. Germline values: CDR1 SGHVS, CDR2 FNYEAQ. The CDR3 spells CASSPGQIRSNYGYTF. In DNA, the CDR3 is TGTGCCAGCAGTCCAGGACAAATCCGATCTAACTATGGCTACACCTTC.

Many counts were recorded for this clonotype. The DNA of the CDR3 is TGCGCCAGCAGCTCGAGCGGGGAAGGGCAGCCCCAGCATTTT. Translating it yields CASSSSGEGQPQHF. The rearrangement links TRBV5-1 to TRBJ1-5; the D is unclear. Trimming shortened V by 3 bases and J by 7 bases, and 14 bases separated the two germline ends. CDR3 size: 14 residues. Germline lookup yields CDR1 SGHRS and CDR2 YFSETQ.

J is TRBJ2-3 and V is TRBV10-3, with TRBD1 as a possible D gene (7 bases). Germline assignment: CDR1 ENHRY and CDR2 SYGVKD. The CDR3 extends over 13 amino acids. The germline V and J ends were trimmed by 6 bases and 1 base, with 8 bases remaining between them. CDR3 region: CAISRGGTDTQYF. The CDR3 nucleotides read TGTGCCATCAGCAGGGGGGGCACAGATACGCAGTATTTT.

This clonotype has ten or more counts. This chain joins TRBV5-5 and TRBJ2-7, with no clear D. Germline-derived CDR1 and CDR2 are SGHKS and YYEKEE (reference sequence). The CDR3 extends over 13 amino acids. The V gene lost 0 bases and the J gene lost 7 bases, with 11 bases spanning the gap. In DNA form, the CDR3 reads TGTGCCAGCAGCTTGGCCGAGGATCTTGAGCAGTACGTC. It yields the protein CASSLAEDLEQYV.